These 6 T cell receptor beta chains came from one sample sequenced in a study of blood T cell repertoires in COVID-19. Some clones are missing from TCRdb's copy, which holds only in-frame ones; the method was immunoSEQ multiplex PCR. The sample holds 45,000 to 70,000 clones, more than 75% seen once. The sequencing input was peripheral blood. Source of these receptors: a man in his sixties with acute or convalescent COVID-19.

The chain couples TRBV6-6 to TRBJ2-5, with D possibly TRBD1 on 5 matching bases. V dropped 3 bases and J dropped 5 bases, with 16 bases sitting between them. The CDR3 consists of 15 residues. Per the germline V gene, CDR1 is MNHNY and CDR2 is SVGAGI (reference sequence). The CDR3 sequence: CASSYIGQGSETQYF. In DNA, the CDR3 is TGTGCCAGCAGTTATATCGGGCAGGGATCCGAGACCCAGTACTTC.

The rearrangement joins TRBV10-1 to TRBJ2-3, with D tentatively TRBD2 (6 bases). V was cut by 2 bases and J by 1 base, with 16 bases left in between. The CDR3 is 17 residues long. From germline, CDR1 is WNHNN and CDR2 SYGVQD (reference sequence). The CDR3 DNA follows: TGCGCCAGCAGTGAGCACCGCAATAGCGGTGGCACAGATACGCAGTATTTT. This encodes CASSEHRNSGGTDTQYF.

V usage is TRBV5-1 and J usage is TRBJ2-7; TRBD1 aligns across 9 bases. The V segment lost 4 bases and the J segment 6 bases; nucleotides outside the gene matches: 8. This CDR3 contains 14 residues. CDR1 is SGHRS and CDR2 is YFSETQ in the germline V gene. CDR3 protein: CASSTRDRVGEQYF. The CDR3 DNA reads TGCGCCAGCAGCACCCGGGACAGGGTAGGCGAGCAGTACTTC.

The rearrangement joins TRBV19 to TRBJ2-2; TRBD2 aligns across 7 bases. J lost 4 bases, V lost 4 bases, and 6 bases had no gene match. The CDR3 contains 15 residues. The germline gives CDR1 LNHDA, CDR2 SQIVND (reference sequence). The CDR3 region is CASSRGTTFTGELFF. CDR3 nucleotide sequence: TGTGCCAGTAGTAGGGGGACTACTTTCACCGGGGAGCTGTTTTTT.

This clone appeared a few times. The gene calls are TRBV19 and TRBJ1-1, with 9 positions matching TRBD1. The CDR3 runs 16 residues. After removal of 3 bases from V and 0 bases from J, the junction contained 5 bases not matched to a gene. Germline V gene lookup returns CDR1 LNHDA and CDR2 SQIVND (reference sequence). The CDR3 nucleotides read TGTGCCAGTAGTATCATGACAGGGGGAATGAACACTGAAGCTTTCTTT. It yields the protein CASSIMTGGMNTEAFF.

The rearrangement joins TRBV6-6 to TRBJ2-7; 9 bases align to TRBD1. The CDR3 length is 15 residues. The germline V gene has CDR1 MNHNY and CDR2 SVGAGI (reference sequence). The ends lost 5 bases at V and 2 bases at J; junction bases unmatched: 7. In DNA form, the CDR3 reads TGTGCCAGCAGTAAACAGGGGGCGCAAACCTACGAGCAGTACTTC. It is translated as CASSKQGAQTYEQYF.